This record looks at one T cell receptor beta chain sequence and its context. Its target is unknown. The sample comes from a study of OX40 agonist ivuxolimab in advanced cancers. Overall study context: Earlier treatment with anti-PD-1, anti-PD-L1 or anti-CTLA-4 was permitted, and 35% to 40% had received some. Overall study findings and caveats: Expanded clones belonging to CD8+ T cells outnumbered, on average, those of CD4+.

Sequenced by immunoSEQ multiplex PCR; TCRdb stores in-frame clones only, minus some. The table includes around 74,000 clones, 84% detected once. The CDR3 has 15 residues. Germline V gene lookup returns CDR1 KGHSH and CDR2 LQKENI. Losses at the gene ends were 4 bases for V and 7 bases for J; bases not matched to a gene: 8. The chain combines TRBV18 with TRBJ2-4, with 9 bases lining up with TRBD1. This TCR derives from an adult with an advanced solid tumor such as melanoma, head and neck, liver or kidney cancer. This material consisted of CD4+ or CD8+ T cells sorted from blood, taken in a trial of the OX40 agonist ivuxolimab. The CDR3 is CASSLQGAGGNIQYF. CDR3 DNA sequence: TGTGCCAGCTCACTACAGGGGGCCGGAGGTAACATTCAGTACTTC. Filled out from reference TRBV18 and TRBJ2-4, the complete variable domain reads NAGVMQNPRHLVRRRGQEARLRCSPMKGHSHVYWYRQLPEEGLKFMVYLQKENIIDESGMPKERFSAEFPKEGPSILRIQQVVRGDSAAYFCASSLQGAGGNIQYFGAGTRLSVL.